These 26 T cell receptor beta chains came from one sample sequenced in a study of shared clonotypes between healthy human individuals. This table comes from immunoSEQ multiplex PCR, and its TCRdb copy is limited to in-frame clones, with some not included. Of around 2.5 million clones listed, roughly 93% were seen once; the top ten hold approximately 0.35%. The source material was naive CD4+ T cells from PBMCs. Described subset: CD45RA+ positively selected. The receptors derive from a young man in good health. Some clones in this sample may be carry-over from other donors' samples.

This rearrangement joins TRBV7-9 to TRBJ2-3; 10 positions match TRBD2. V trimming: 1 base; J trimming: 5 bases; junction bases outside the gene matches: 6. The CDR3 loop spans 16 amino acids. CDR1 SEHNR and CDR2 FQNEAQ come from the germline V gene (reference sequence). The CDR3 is CASSLVATSGRDTQYF. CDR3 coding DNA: TGTGCCAGCAGCTTAGTGGCGACTAGCGGGCGAGATACGCAGTATTTT.

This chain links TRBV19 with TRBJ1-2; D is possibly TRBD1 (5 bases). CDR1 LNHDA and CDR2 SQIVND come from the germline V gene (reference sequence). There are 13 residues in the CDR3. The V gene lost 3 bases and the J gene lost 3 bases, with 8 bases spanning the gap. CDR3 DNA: TGTGCCAGTAGTATGGGGGACTACTATGGCTACACCTTC. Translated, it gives CASSMGDYYGYTF.

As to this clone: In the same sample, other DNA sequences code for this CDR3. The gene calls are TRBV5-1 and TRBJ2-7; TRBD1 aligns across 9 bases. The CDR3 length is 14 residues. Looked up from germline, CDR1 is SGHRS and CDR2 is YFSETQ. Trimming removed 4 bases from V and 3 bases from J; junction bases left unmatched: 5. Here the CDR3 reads CASSLGQGVYEQYF. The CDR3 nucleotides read TGCGCCAGCAGCCTGGGACAGGGCGTCTACGAGCAGTACTTC.

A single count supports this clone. The CDR3 here is CASSQKGLAGAGETQYF. The CDR3 DNA reads as TGCGCCAGCAGCCAAAAAGGACTAGCGGGAGCTGGCGAGACCCAGTACTTC. The rearrangement links TRBV4-3 to TRBJ2-5; 13 bases fit TRBD2. Germline CDR1 is LGHNA and CDR2 is YSLEER. This CDR3 contains 17 residues. The V segment lost 2 bases and the J segment 5 bases; nucleotides outside the gene matches: 8.

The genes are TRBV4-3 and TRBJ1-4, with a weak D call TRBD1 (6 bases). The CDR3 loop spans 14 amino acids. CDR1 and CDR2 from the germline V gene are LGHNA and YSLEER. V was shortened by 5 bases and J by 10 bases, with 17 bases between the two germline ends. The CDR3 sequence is CASSGGPGGGKLFF. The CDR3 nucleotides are TGCGCCAGCAGCGGGGGCCCGGGTGGGGGAAAACTGTTTTTT.

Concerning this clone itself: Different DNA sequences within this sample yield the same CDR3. The CDR3 sequence: CASSSGTSGKGDTQYF. Written as DNA, the CDR3 is TGCGCCAGCAGCTCCGGGACTAGCGGGAAGGGGGATACGCAGTATTTT. The chain has TRBV5-1 and TRBJ2-3; the match to TRBD2 covers 13 bases. Losses at the gene ends were 3 bases for V and 6 bases for J; bases not matched to a gene: 7. Per the germline V gene, CDR1 is SGHRS and CDR2 is YFSETQ. This CDR3 is 16 amino acids long.

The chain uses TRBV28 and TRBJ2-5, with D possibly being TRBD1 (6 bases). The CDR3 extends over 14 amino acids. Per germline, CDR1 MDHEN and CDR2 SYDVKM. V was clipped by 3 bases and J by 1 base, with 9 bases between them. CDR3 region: CASSFSDSQETQYF. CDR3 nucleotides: TGTGCCAGCAGTTTTTCGGACAGCCAAGAGACCCAGTACTTC.

CDR3 loop: CTSSQDWQHNEQFF. The DNA of the CDR3 is TGCACCAGCAGCCAAGATTGGCAGCACAATGAGCAGTTCTTC. The rearrangement joins TRBV1 to TRBJ2-1. TRBV1 is deemed a pseudogene. The CDR3 length is 14 residues.

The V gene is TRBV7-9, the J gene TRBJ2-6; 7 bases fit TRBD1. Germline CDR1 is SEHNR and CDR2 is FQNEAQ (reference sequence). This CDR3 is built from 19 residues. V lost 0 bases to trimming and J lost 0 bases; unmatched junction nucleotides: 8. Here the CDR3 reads CASSLAQQGLPSGANVLTF. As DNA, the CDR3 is TGTGCCAGCAGCTTAGCGCAACAGGGGTTACCCTCTGGGGCCAACGTCCTGACTTTC. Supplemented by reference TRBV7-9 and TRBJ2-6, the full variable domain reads DTGVSQNPRHKITKRGQNVTFRCDPISEHNRLYWYRQTLGQGPEFLTYFQNEAQLEKSRLLSDRFSAERPKGSFSTLEIQRTEQGDSAMYLCASSLAQQGLPSGANVLTFGAGSRLTVL.

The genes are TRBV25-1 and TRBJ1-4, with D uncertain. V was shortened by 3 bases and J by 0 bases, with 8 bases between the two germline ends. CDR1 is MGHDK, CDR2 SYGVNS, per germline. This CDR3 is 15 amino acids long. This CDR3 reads CASSDPSATNEKLFF. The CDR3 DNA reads TGTGCCAGCAGTGACCCCTCGGCAACTAATGAAAAACTGTTTTTT.

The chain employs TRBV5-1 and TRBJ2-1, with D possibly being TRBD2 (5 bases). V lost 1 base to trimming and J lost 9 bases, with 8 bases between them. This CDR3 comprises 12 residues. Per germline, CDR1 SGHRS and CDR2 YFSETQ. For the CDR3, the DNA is TGCGCCAGCAGCTTGAGTCGGGGTGAGCAGTTCTTC. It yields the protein CASSLSRGEQFF.

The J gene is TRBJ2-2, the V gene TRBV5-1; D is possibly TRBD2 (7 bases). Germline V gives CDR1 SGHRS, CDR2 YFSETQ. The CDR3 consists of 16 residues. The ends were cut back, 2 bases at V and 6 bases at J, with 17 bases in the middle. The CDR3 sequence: CASSFKQGLRAGELFF. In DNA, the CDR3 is TGCGCCAGCAGCTTCAAACAGGGACTAAGGGCCGGGGAGCTGTTTTTT.

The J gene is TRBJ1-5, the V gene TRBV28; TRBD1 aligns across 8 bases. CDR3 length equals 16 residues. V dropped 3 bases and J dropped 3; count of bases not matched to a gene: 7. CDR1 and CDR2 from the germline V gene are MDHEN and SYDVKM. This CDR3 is CASSLAWGQVNQPQHF. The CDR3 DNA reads TGTGCCAGCAGTTTGGCGTGGGGACAGGTCAATCAGCCCCAGCATTTT.

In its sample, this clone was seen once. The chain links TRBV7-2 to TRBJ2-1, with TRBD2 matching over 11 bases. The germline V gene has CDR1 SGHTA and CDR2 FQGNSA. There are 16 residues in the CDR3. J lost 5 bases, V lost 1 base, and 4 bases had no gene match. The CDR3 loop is CASSLGGTSGHNEQFF. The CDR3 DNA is TGTGCCAGCAGCTTAGGAGGGACTAGCGGACACAATGAGCAGTTCTTC.

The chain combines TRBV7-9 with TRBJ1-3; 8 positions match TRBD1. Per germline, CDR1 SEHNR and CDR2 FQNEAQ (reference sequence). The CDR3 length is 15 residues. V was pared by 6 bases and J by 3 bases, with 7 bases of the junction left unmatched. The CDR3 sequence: CASRAQGADGNTIYF. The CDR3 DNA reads TGTGCCAGCAGGGCTCAGGGGGCCGATGGAAACACCATATATTTT.

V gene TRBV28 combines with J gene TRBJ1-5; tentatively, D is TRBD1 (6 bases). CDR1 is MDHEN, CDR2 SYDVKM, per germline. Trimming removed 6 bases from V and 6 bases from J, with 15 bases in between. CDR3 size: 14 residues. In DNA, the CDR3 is TGTGCCAGCAGCCTACACAGGGTAGGTCAGCCCCAGCATTTT. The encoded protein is CASSLHRVGQPQHF.

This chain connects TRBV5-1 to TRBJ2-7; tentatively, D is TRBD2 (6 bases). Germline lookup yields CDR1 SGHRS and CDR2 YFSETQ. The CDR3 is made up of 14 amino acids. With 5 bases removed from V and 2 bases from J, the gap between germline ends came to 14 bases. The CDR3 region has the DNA TGCGCCAGCAGTAGCGGCCCAGGTCCCTACGAGCAGTACTTC. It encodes CASSSGPGPYEQYF.

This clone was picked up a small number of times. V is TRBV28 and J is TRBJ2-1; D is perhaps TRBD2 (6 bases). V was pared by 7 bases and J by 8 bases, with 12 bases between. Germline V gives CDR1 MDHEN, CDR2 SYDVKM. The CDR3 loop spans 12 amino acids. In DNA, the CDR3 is TGTGCCAGCACGGTAGGGGAGGATGAGCAGTTCTTC. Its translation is CASTVGEDEQFF.

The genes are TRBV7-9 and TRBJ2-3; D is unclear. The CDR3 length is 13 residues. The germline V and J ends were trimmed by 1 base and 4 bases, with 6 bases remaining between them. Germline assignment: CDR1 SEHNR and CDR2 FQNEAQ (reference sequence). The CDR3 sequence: CASSLGVPDTQYF. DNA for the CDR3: TGTGCCAGCAGCTTAGGGGTCCCAGATACGCAGTATTTT.

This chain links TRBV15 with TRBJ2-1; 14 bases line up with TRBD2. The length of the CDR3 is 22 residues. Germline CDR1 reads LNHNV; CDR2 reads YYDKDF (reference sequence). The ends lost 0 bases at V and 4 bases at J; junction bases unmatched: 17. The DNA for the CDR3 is TGTGCCACCAGCAGAGAAGGGGGTTTCGGGACTAGCGGGAGAGGGGCTTACAATGAGCAGTTCTTC. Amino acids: CATSREGGFGTSGRGAYNEQFF.

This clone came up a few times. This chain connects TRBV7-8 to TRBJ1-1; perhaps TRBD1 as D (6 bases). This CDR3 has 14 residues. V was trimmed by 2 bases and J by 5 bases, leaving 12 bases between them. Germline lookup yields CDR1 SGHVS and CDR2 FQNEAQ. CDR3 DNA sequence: TGTGCCAGCAGCTTATCCCCGGGACAAACTGAAGCTTTCTTT. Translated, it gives CASSLSPGQTEAFF.

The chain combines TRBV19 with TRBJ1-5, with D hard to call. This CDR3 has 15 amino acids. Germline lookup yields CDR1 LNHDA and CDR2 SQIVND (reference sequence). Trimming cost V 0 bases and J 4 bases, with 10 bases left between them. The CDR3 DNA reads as TGTGCCAGTAGTATAGAGGTAGGGAGGAATCAGCCCCAGCATTTT. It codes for CASSIEVGRNQPQHF.

CDR3 region: CASSLGFLGGIDNEQFF. The CDR3, as DNA: TGTGCCAGCAGCTTAGGGTTTCTAGGGGGTATCGACAATGAGCAGTTCTTC. The chain is built from TRBV7-2 and TRBJ2-1, with D possibly being TRBD1 (6 bases). The CDR3 totals 17 residues. The V gene's germline CDR1 is SGHTA and CDR2 FQGNSA. V lost 1 base, J lost 5 bases, and 18 bases lay in between.

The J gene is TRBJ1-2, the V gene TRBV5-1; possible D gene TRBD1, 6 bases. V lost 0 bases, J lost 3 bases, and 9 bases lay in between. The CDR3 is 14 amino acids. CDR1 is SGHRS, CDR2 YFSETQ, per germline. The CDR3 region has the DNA TGCGCCAGCAGCTTGGAGAACAGGGACTATGGCTACACCTTC. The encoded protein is CASSLENRDYGYTF.

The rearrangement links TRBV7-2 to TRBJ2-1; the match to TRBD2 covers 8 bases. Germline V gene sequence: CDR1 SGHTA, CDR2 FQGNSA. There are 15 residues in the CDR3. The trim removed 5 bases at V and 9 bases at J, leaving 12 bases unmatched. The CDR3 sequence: CASSPGTRMASEQFF. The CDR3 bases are TGTGCCAGCAGCCCAGGGACTAGAATGGCAAGTGAGCAGTTCTTC.

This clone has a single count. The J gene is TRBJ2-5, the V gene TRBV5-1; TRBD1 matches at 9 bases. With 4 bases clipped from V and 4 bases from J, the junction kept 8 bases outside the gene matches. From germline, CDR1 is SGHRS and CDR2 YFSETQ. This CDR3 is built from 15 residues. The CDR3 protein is CASSERDRVAETQYF. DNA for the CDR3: TGCGCCAGCAGCGAACGGGACAGGGTGGCAGAGACCCAGTACTTC.